The 31 T cell receptor beta chains in this list originate from one sample, sequenced in a study of cytomegalovirus exposure and HLA in healthy donors. Sequenced by immunoSEQ multiplex PCR; TCRdb stores in-frame clones only, minus some. The sample records around 150,000 clones, 85% to 90% being singletons. Sequenced sample: PBMCs. Receptors were obtained from a young woman in good health and CMV-seropositive.

V is TRBV2 and J is TRBJ2-7; 12 bases are a match to TRBD2. Unmatched junction bases numbered 2, after V lost 6 bases and J lost 2 bases. CDR3 length: 14 amino acids. Germline V gene sequence: CDR1 SNHLY, CDR2 FYNNEI. DNA of the CDR3: TGTGCCAGCAGGTGGACTAGCGGGACCTACGAGCAGTACTTC. Protein product: CASRWTSGTYEQYF.

V gene TRBV30 combines with J gene TRBJ1-1; D perhaps matches TRBD1 (6 bases). V was shortened by 5 bases and J by 4 bases, with 8 bases between the two germline ends. Germline-derived CDR1 and CDR2 are GTSNPN and SVGIG (reference sequence). This CDR3 is 11 amino acids long. The chain's CDR3 is CAWGQSTEAFF. For the CDR3, the DNA is TGTGCCTGGGGACAGTCCACTGAAGCTTTCTTT.

The rearrangement uses TRBV5-8 and TRBJ1-5; 8 nucleotides match TRBD1. Germline V gene sequence: CDR1 SGHTS, CDR2 YDEGEE. With 2 bases clipped from V and 5 bases from J, the junction kept 6 bases outside the gene matches. The CDR3 runs 15 residues. The CDR3 coding sequence is TGTGCCAGCAGCTTCCGACAGGGGTGGCATCAGCCCCAGCATTTT. Translation: CASSFRQGWHQPQHF.

This chain connects TRBV11-3 to TRBJ2-7; D uncertain. Germline-derived CDR1 and CDR2 are SGHNT and YENEEA. The CDR3 is 12 amino acids. The germline V and J ends were trimmed by 4 bases and 3 bases, with 7 bases remaining between them. CDR3 nucleotides: TGTGCCAGCAGCTCGTTCAGCTACGAGCAGTACTTC. Its translation is CASSSFSYEQYF.

J is TRBJ2-2 and V is TRBV7-2, with D maybe TRBD1 (6 bases). V was pared by 5 bases and J by 1 base, with 14 bases between. Germline CDR1 reads SGHTA; CDR2 reads FQGNSA. There are 16 residues in the CDR3. The CDR3 here is CASSRDTWVNTGELFF. The CDR3 DNA is TGTGCCAGCAGCCGGGACACCTGGGTGAACACCGGGGAGCTGTTTTTT.

This sequence joins TRBV6-1 and TRBJ2-7; weak D call: TRBD1 (5 bases). The CDR3 runs 15 residues. Trimming shortened V by 4 bases and J by 7 bases, and 20 bases separated the two germline ends. CDR1 MNHNS and CDR2 SASEGT come from the germline V gene. CDR3 DNA: TGTGCCAGCAGTGGCCCACAGGAAACTACGACAGAGCAGTACTTC. Protein: CASSGPQETTTEQYF.

The sample holds a few counts of this clone. The rearrangement links TRBV19 to TRBJ2-6; D is unclear. The CDR3 has 17 residues. Trimming removed 6 bases from V and 1 base from J, with 16 bases in between. Germline-derived CDR1 and CDR2 are LNHDA and SQIVND (reference sequence). The DNA of the CDR3 is TGTGCCAGTAGGCCCGGTATTTCAACGTCTGGGGCCAACGTCCTGACTTTC. Translating gives CASRPGISTSGANVLTF.

The chain uses TRBV30 and TRBJ2-6; D is perhaps TRBD2 (5 bases). CDR3 length: 16 amino acids. From germline, CDR1 is GTSNPN and CDR2 SVGIG (reference sequence). V was cut by 0 bases and J by 0 bases, with 9 bases left in between. The CDR3 loop is CAWSVPGGSGANVLTF. The CDR3 DNA follows: TGTGCCTGGAGTGTACCCGGAGGCTCTGGGGCCAACGTCCTGACTTTC.

The V gene is TRBV15, the J gene TRBJ1-3; D gene uncertain. The CDR3 contains 17 residues. CDR1 is LNHNV and CDR2 is YYDKDF in the germline V gene (reference sequence). V lost 5 bases and J 0 bases, leaving 17 bases between the germline ends. CDR3 bases: TGTGCCACCAGCTTACTCTTCGACATGCCCTCTGGAAACACCATATATTTT. Its protein product is CATSLLFDMPSGNTIYF.

This clone was seen only once. The chain combines TRBV18 with TRBJ2-1; 14 bases map to TRBD2. CDR1 KGHSH and CDR2 LQKENI come from the germline V gene. The CDR3 has 22 residues. Trimming took 3 bases from V and 6 from J; bases not matched to a gene: 22. The CDR3 sequence: CASSPKPRLAGGPVESGNEQFF. The CDR3, as DNA: TGTGCCAGCTCACCGAAACCAAGACTAGCGGGAGGGCCGGTTGAATCCGGCAATGAGCAGTTCTTC.

The chain recombines TRBV7-6 with TRBJ2-1; D possibly corresponds to TRBD2 (5 bases). V dropped 0 bases and J dropped 10 bases, with 16 bases sitting between them. The CDR3 runs to 15 residues. Germline V CDR1 and CDR2: SGHVS, FNYEAQ. This chain's CDR3 is CASSLAERSSREQFF. The CDR3 nucleotides are TGTGCCAGCAGCTTAGCCGAGCGGAGCTCAAGGGAGCAGTTCTTC.

The CDR3 sequence: CASSVDLAGGDTQYF. The CDR3 DNA sequence: TGTGCCAGCAGCGTAGACCTAGCGGGAGGAGATACGCAGTATTTT. The rearrangement links TRBV9 to TRBJ2-3; 11 bases are a match to TRBD2. This CDR3 is 15 amino acids long. Trimming at V came to 0 bases and at J to 5 bases, leaving 2 bases not matched to a gene. Germline V gives CDR1 SGDLS, CDR2 YYNGEE.

This clone has only a few counts. The rearrangement joins TRBV15 to TRBJ2-7, with D possibly TRBD1 on 6 matching bases. The V end lost 0 bases, the J end lost 4 bases, and 10 bases lay between the germline ends. Germline CDR1 and CDR2: LNHNV and YYDKDF (reference sequence). The CDR3 contains 14 residues. DNA of the CDR3: TGTGCCACCAGCAGAGATGACAGGCCGTACGAGCAGTACTTC. This encodes CATSRDDRPYEQYF.

The rearrangement links TRBV5-4 to TRBJ2-1, with TRBD1 matching 8 bases. Germline loops: CDR1 SGHNT, CDR2 YYREEE (reference sequence). The CDR3 length is 15 residues. After removal of 2 bases from V and 3 bases from J, the junction contained 4 bases not matched to a gene. The CDR3 DNA is TGTGCCAGCAGCTTACGACAGGGGATCTACAATGAGCAGTTCTTC. Its translation: CASSLRQGIYNEQFF.

V is TRBV9 and J is TRBJ2-3; D not certain. V was cut by 4 bases and J by 3 bases, with 9 bases left in between. Germline V CDR1 and CDR2: SGDLS, YYNGEE. This CDR3 comprises 13 residues. The DNA of the CDR3 is TGTGCCAGCAGCCTTCGACAAACAGATACGCAGTATTTT. This gives the protein CASSLRQTDTQYF.

With regard to this clone: Other nucleotide sequences in the sample specify the same CDR3. V gene TRBV29-1 combines with J gene TRBJ1-5, with 9 nucleotides matching TRBD1. This CDR3 has 13 residues. The V segment lost 6 bases and the J segment 6 bases; nucleotides outside the gene matches: 6. Germline V gene data show CDR1 as SQVTM and CDR2 as ANQGSEA. The DNA of the CDR3 is TGCAGCGTACTACAGGGGGCGGGTCAGCCCCAGCATTTT. Its translation is CSVLQGAGQPQHF. Supplemented by reference TRBV29-1 and TRBJ1-5, the full variable domain reads SAVISQKPSRDICQRGTSLTIQCQVDSQVTMMFWYRQQPGQSLTLIATANQGSEATYESGFVIDKFPISRPNLTFSTLTVSNMSPEDSSIYLCSVLQGAGQPQHFGDGTRLSIL.

The genes are TRBV29-1 and TRBJ2-5, with 8 bases fitting TRBD1. V was pared by 6 bases and J by 1 base, with 1 base of the junction left unmatched. Per germline, CDR1 SQVTM and CDR2 ANQGSEA. The CDR3 has 12 amino acids. Here the CDR3 reads CSVGQGQETQYF. DNA of the CDR3: TGCAGCGTCGGACAGGGCCAAGAGACCCAGTACTTC.

There are a few counts of this clone. This chain uses TRBV25-1 with TRBJ1-1; the D is unclear. Germline CDR1 MGHDK, CDR2 SYGVNS. Between the trimmed V and J ends, which lost 5 bases and 8 bases, there was a span of 12 bases. The CDR3 has 12 amino acids. CDR3 amino acids: CASSSSVREAFF. The CDR3 nucleotides read TGTGCCAGCAGTTCTAGTGTTCGAGAAGCTTTCTTT.

V gene TRBV7-9 combines with J gene TRBJ1-2, with TRBD1 identical over 10 bases. Germline V lookup: CDR1 SEHNR, CDR2 FQNEAQ (reference sequence). V lost 4 bases, J lost 4 bases, and 6 bases stayed unmatched. This CDR3 has 15 residues. CDR3 coding DNA: TGTGCCAGCAGCTCACGGACAGGGGGGATCTATGGCTACACCTTC. As protein: CASSSRTGGIYGYTF.

This chain links TRBV12-5 with TRBJ2-7; tentative D call: TRBD1 (6 bases). V lost 4 bases to trimming and J lost 0 bases, with 13 bases between them. From germline, CDR1 is LGHNT and CDR2 FRNRAP. CDR3 length: 15 amino acids. The CDR3 region is CASGSPDRTSYEQYF. For the CDR3, the DNA is TGTGCTAGTGGTTCCCCAGACAGGACCTCCTACGAGCAGTACTTC.

This clone is a singleton in its sample. The CDR3: CASSTRGLRLETQYF. The CDR3, as DNA: TGTGCCAGCAGCACCAGGGGGCTGCGCTTGGAGACCCAGTACTTC. The gene calls are TRBV7-8 and TRBJ2-5, with 8 bases identical to TRBD1. Germline-derived CDR1 and CDR2 are SGHVS and FQNEAQ. Trimming at V came to 5 bases and at J to 5 bases, leaving 10 bases not matched to a gene. The CDR3 totals 15 residues.

In this sample, this clone turned up once. CDR3 sequence (DNA): TGTGCCAGCAGCCTAATAGGGGTCCAGGGGGCAGATACGCAGTATTTT. It encodes CASSLIGVQGADTQYF. V and J are TRBV7-3 and TRBJ2-3; 7 positions agree with TRBD1. This CDR3 has 16 amino acids. Losses at the gene ends were 5 bases for V and 4 bases for J; bases not matched to a gene: 12. The germline V gene has CDR1 SGHTA and CDR2 FQGTGA.

Here the CDR3 reads CAISESTASGEAEQFF. The DNA of the CDR3 is TGTGCCATCAGTGAGTCGACCGCTAGCGGGGAAGCTGAGCAGTTCTTC. The rearrangement uses TRBV10-3 and TRBJ2-1, with 9 bases aligning to TRBD2. V was pared by 0 bases and J by 9 bases, with 9 bases of the junction left unmatched. CDR1 and CDR2 from the germline V gene are ENHRY and SYGVKD. The CDR3 is 16 residues long.

This chain connects TRBV28 to TRBJ2-7, with D possibly matching TRBD1 (7 bases). The CDR3 contains 15 residues. Trimming took 2 bases from V and 9 from J, leaving 20 bases between them. Germline V CDR1 and CDR2: MDHEN, SYDVKM. The DNA for the CDR3 is TGTGCCAGCAGTTTAGCGCGCAGGGGGGCGAGAGGGCAGTACTTC. Its translation is CASSLARRGARGQYF.

The J gene is TRBJ2-2, the V gene TRBV19; 11 nucleotides match TRBD2. CDR3 length equals 15 residues. The germline V gene encodes CDR1 LNHDA and CDR2 SQIVND (reference sequence). V trimming: 8 bases; J trimming: 7 bases; junction bases outside the gene matches: 9. The CDR3 region is CASEVGLAVGGELFF. Here the CDR3 DNA reads TGTGCCAGTGAGGTGGGACTAGCGGTGGGCGGGGAGCTGTTTTTT.

V usage is TRBV7-2 and J usage is TRBJ2-7; possible D gene TRBD2, 6 bases. V lost 2 bases to trimming and J lost 6 bases, with 17 bases between them. This CDR3 is built from 15 residues. Germline V CDR1 and CDR2: SGHTA, FQGNSA. CDR3 region: CASSLIMRGRGEQYF. The CDR3 nucleotides are TGTGCCAGCAGCTTAATTATGCGGGGACGGGGCGAGCAGTACTTC.

The chain recombines TRBV5-1 with TRBJ1-1; D uncertain. Germline CDR1 reads SGHRS; CDR2 reads YFSETQ. The CDR3 loop spans 15 amino acids. Trimming left V 0 bases short and J 1 base short, with 10 bases between. Here the CDR3 reads CASSLDGARNTEAFF. DNA for the CDR3: TGCGCCAGCAGCTTGGATGGAGCGAGGAACACTGAAGCTTTCTTT.

In this sample, this clone turned up once. The chain uses TRBV5-1 and TRBJ1-2, with TRBD1 as a possible D gene (6 bases). Germline lookup yields CDR1 SGHRS and CDR2 YFSETQ. CDR3 length equals 14 residues. V was cut by 5 bases and J by 2 bases, with 13 bases left in between. The CDR3 sequence: CASSRGTLNYGYTF. Here the CDR3 DNA reads TGCGCCAGCAGTCGAGGGACACTAAACTATGGCTACACCTTC.

This chain joins TRBV6-5 and TRBJ2-1; possible D gene TRBD2, 6 bases. Germline V CDR1 and CDR2: MNHEY, SVGAGI. V gave up 5 bases and J gave up 5 bases, with 10 bases separating them. The CDR3 runs 13 residues. CDR3 sequence (DNA): TGTGCCAGCAGTAAGGAGGGCCACAATGAGCAGTTCTTC. Residues: CASSKEGHNEQFF.

The CDR3 region has the DNA TGTGCCAGTAGACTCGACAGGGGGCACGAGCAGTACTTC. Amino acid sequence: CASRLDRGHEQYF. The chain combines TRBV19 with TRBJ2-7; 10 nucleotides agree with TRBD1. CDR1 LNHDA and CDR2 SQIVND come from the germline V gene (reference sequence). The V segment lost 6 bases and the J segment 5 bases; nucleotides outside the gene matches: 4. The CDR3 sequence is 13 residues long.

The chain links TRBV5-6 to TRBJ2-3; D gene unclear. Germline CDR1 is SGHDT and CDR2 is YYEEEE. The CDR3 is 14 amino acids. The V end lost 2 bases, the J end lost 0 bases, and 7 bases lay between the germline ends. The CDR3 spells CASSLGASTDTQYF. Written as DNA, the CDR3 is TGTGCCAGCAGCTTAGGAGCCAGCACAGATACGCAGTATTTT.